The T cell receptor (beta chain) described here comes from a study of CD8+CD57+ T cells in acquired aplastic anemia. The CDR3 loop spans 15 amino acids. The germline V gene has CDR1 LGHNA and CDR2 YNFKEQ. Trimming pared 0 bases from V and 1 base from J, leaving 9 bases between. In its sample, this clonotype was seen many times. According to the study, genomic DNA was the template for TCR beta VDJ and CDR3 profiling. TCRdb passed the reads through MiXCR, listing each CDR3 protein once. The sample holds about 190,000 distinct CDR3 sequences, less than 70% seen once. J is TRBJ1-1 and V is TRBV4-2; D uncertain. The source of this sequence is a human donor in good health, serving as a control. The sample taken for sequencing was sorted CD4+, CD8+, or CD8+CD57+ T cells (not recorded which) from PBMCs. CDR3 DNA: TGTGCCAGCAGCCAAGATAACAGCCGGAACACTGAAGCTTTCTTT. It translates to CASSQDNSRNTEAFF.